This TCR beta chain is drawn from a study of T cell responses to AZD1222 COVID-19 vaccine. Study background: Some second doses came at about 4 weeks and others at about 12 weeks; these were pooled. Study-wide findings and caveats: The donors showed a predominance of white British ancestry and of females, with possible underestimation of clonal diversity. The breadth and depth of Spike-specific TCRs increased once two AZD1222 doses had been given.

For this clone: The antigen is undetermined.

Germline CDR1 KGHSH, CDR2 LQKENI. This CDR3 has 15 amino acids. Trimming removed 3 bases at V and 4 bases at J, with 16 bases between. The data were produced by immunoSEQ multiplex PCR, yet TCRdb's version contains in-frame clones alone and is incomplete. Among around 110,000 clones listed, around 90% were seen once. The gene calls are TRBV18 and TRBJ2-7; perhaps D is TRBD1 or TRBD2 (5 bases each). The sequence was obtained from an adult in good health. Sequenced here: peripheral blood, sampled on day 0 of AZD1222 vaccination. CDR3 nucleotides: TGTGCCAGCTCACCTCCGGGACGGACCTCTTACGAGCAGTACTTC. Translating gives CASSPPGRTSYEQYF.